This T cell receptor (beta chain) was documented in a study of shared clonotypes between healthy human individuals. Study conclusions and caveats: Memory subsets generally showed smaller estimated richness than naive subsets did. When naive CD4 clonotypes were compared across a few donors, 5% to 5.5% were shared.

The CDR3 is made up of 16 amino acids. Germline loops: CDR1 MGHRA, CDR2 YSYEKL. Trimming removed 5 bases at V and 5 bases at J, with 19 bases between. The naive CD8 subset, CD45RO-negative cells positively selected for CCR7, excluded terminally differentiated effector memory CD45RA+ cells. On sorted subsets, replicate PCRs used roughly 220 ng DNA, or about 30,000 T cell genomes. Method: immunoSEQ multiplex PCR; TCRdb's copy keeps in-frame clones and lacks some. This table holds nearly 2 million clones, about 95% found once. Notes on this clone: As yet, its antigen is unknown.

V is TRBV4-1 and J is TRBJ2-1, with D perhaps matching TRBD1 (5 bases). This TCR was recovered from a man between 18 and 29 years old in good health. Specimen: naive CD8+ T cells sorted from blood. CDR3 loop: CASSSNGRGDNNEQFF. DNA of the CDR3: TGCGCCAGCAGCTCCAACGGAAGGGGCGATAACAATGAGCAGTTCTTC.